Listed below are T cell receptor beta chains from one sample, sequenced in a study of T cell repertoires in cytomegalovirus infection. TCRdb re-derived calls from the reads in MiXCR, one entry per CDR3 protein. The table shows a few hundred thousand distinct CDR3 sequences, with around a sixth occurring only once. Sequenced sample: PBMCs. The receptors were sampled from a human donor in good health (CMV status not recorded). Some clones in this sample may be carry-over from other donors' samples. CDR3s include the opening cysteine and the closing phenylalanine or tryptophan. A D gene is named only where the DNA matches it firmly. The size of a clone is reported for some rows only, either as once, few or many, or as a class for expanded clones.

NA	TRBV29-1	TRBJ2-2	NA	TGCAGCGTTGAAGATAGAATCAGGGTGGGTGGCGGGGAGCTGTTTTTT	CSVEDRIRVGGGELFF
TRBD2	TRBV12-3/TRBV12-4	TRBJ2-1	many	TGTGCCAGCAGTTTCTTGCCTAGCGGGAGTGGTGAGCAGTTCTTC	CASSFLPSGSGEQFF
NA	TRBV7-2	TRBJ2-3	many	TGTGCCAGCAGCCCGGCGGGGACGGGATACACAGATACGCAGTATTTT	CASSPAGTGYTDTQYF
TRBD1	TRBV7-2	TRBJ2-5	NA	TGTGCCAGCAGTCCGACAGGGTTGGGTGTGAACTTC	CASSPTGLGVNF
TRBD2	TRBV12-3/TRBV12-4	TRBJ2-3	NA	TGTGCCAGTGTCCGGGGGGCGGGGGGGCAAGATACGCAGTATTTT	CASVRGAGGQDTQYF
NA	TRBV7-2	TRBJ2-5	many	TGTGCCAGCAGCTTAGTGTGGGGACAAATCCAAGAGACCCAGTACTTC	CASSLVWGQIQETQYF
NA	TRBV14	TRBJ1-1	few	TGTGCCAGCAGCCGGTTCAGGGAGACCATGAACACTGAAGCTTTCTTT	CASSRFRETMNTEAFF
TRBD2	TRBV7-2	TRBJ2-3	many	TGTGCCAGCAGCTTTAGCGGGGTAGATACGCAGTATTTT	CASSFSGVDTQYF
NA	TRBV4-1	TRBJ1-2	NA	TGTGCCAGCAGCCAACAAGCCAGGGTCGGCTGCACCTTC	CASSQQARVGCTF
NA	TRBV12-5	TRBJ1-5	few	TGTGCTAGTGGTCCTACAAATCAGCCCCAGCATTTT	CASGPTNQPQHF
TRBD1	TRBV5-6	TRBJ2-7	few	TGTGCCAGCAGCGCGACAGGGAATAGGCACGAGCAGTACTTC	CASSATGNRHEQYF
TRBD2	TRBV12-3/TRBV12-4	TRBJ2-1	many	TGTGCCAGCGGCCCTAGCGGGAGGGCCAATGAGCAGTTCTTC	CASGPSGRANEQFF
NA	TRBV5-5	TRBJ1-4	few	TGTGCCAGCAGCTTGGCCGGAGACCGTAATGAAAAACTGTTTTTT	CASSLAGDRNEKLFF
NA	TRBV6-2/TRBV6-3	TRBJ2-7	few	TGTGCCAGCACGCCCGCCAGTTCCTACGAGCAGTACTTC	CASTPASSYEQYF
TRBD2	TRBV11-2	TRBJ2-1	NA	TGTGCCAGCAGCTTCCTGCGACTAGCGCGGTTCTTC	CASSFLRLARFF
NA	TRBV4-1	TRBJ2-1	few	TGCGCCAGCAGCCAGGGGATTTGGGGGGCCGACAATGAGCAGTTCTTC	CASSQGIWGADNEQFF
TRBD2	TRBV19	TRBJ2-1	NA	TGTGCCAGTAGTATGTTGCTAGCGGGGGGTTACAATGAGCAGTTCTTC	CASSMLLAGGYNEQFF
NA	TRBV7-6	TRBJ2-3	many	TGTGCCAGCAGCTTTTATGGGAGCACAGATACGCAGTATTTT	CASSFYGSTDTQYF
TRBD2	TRBV20-1	TRBJ2-3	NA	TGCAGTGTCGGGGGGTCCTTCACAGATACGCAGTATTTT	CSVGGSFTDTQYF
NA	TRBV5-1	TRBJ2-3	few	TGCGCCAGCAGATTACTAGCAGCTCGCACAGATACGCAGTATTTT	CASRLLAARTDTQYF